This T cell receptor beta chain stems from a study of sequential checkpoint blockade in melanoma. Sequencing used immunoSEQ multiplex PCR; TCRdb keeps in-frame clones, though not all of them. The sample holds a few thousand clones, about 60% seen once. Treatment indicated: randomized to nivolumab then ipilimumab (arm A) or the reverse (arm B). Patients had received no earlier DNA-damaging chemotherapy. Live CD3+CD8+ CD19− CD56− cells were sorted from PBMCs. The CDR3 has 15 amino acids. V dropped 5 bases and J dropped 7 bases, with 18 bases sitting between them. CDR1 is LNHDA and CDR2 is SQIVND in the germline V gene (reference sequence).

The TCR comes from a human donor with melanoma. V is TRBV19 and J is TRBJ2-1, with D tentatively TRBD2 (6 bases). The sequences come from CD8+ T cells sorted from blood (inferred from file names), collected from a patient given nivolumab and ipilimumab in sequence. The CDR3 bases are TGTGCCAGTAGTTCCCACCTTAGCGGAGGGAATGAGCAGTTCTTC. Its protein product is CASSSHLSGGNEQFF.